This is a list of T cell receptor beta chains from one sample in a study of cytomegalovirus exposure and HLA in healthy donors. The data were produced by immunoSEQ multiplex PCR, yet TCRdb's version contains in-frame clones alone and is incomplete. In the table there are around 110,000 clones, less than 80% of which are singletons. Sequencing used PBMCs. The receptor source for this set is a woman aged 40 to 50 in good health and CMV-seropositive. The CDR3 runs from the conserved cysteine through the conserved F or W. D genes are given only for firm matches. Size is stated for part of the rows, as once, few or many counts, or as a class when the clone is expanded.

cdr3_aa: CASSLGQEAYEQYF
cdr3_nt: TGTGCCAGCAGCTTGGGGCAGGAGGCCTACGAGCAGTACTTC
d_call: NA
j_call: TRBJ2-7
v_call: TRBV5-8
clone_size: NA

cdr3_aa: CASSGQVHQPQHF
cdr3_nt: TGTGCCAGCAGTGGGCAGGTCCATCAGCCCCAGCATTTT
d_call: NA
j_call: TRBJ1-5
v_call: TRBV6-1
clone_size: NA

cdr3_aa: CASSRQTSTDTQYF
cdr3_nt: TGTGCCAGCAGTAGACAGACTAGCACAGATACGCAGTATTTT
d_call: NA
j_call: TRBJ2-3
v_call: TRBV7-9
clone_size: once

cdr3_aa: CATSRGYPGLAGTYEQYF
cdr3_nt: TGTGCCACCAGCAGAGGATATCCGGGACTAGCGGGAACCTACGAGCAGTACTTC
d_call: TRBD2
j_call: TRBJ2-7
v_call: TRBV15
clone_size: once

cdr3_aa: CASSATGDPYGYTF
cdr3_nt: TGTGCCAGCAGCGCGACAGGGGACCCCTATGGCTACACCTTC
d_call: TRBD1
j_call: TRBJ1-2
v_call: TRBV9
clone_size: few

cdr3_aa: CASSQEIRGFTSGNTIYF
cdr3_nt: TGCGCCAGCAGCCAAGAAATCAGGGGGTTCACCTCTGGAAACACCATATATTTT
d_call: TRBD1
j_call: TRBJ1-3
v_call: TRBV4-3
clone_size: NA

cdr3_aa: CASSIDSSYSNQPQHF
cdr3_nt: TGTGCCAGTAGTATAGATAGCAGTTATAGCAATCAGCCCCAGCATTTT
d_call: NA
j_call: TRBJ1-5
v_call: TRBV19
clone_size: NA

cdr3_aa: CSALGLAGRNEQFF
cdr3_nt: TGCAGCGCCCTGGGACTAGCGGGCCGCAATGAGCAGTTCTTC
d_call: TRBD2
j_call: TRBJ2-1
v_call: TRBV29-1
clone_size: few

cdr3_aa: CASSLASGSTHNEQFF
cdr3_nt: TGCGCCAGCAGCTTGGCTAGCGGGAGTACCCACAATGAGCAGTTCTTC
d_call: TRBD2
j_call: TRBJ2-1
v_call: TRBV5-1
clone_size: once

cdr3_aa: CASSSPYGGGNQPQHF
cdr3_nt: TGTGCCAGCAGCTCGCCGTATGGAGGGGGCAATCAGCCCCAGCATTTT
d_call: NA
j_call: TRBJ1-5
v_call: TRBV7-8
clone_size: NA